A selection of T cell receptor beta chains follows, all from one sample in a study of blood T cells in healthy people across ages. TCRdb re-analysed the 5' RACE reads in MiXCR, keeping a single row per CDR3 protein. The sample lists 650,000 to 1,000,000 distinct CDR3 sequences, roughly 34% occurring once. The specimen sequenced was blood. The receptors shown here come from a man aged 18 to 29 in good health. Each CDR3 is given with its conserved first and last residue. Fields, in order: J gene, V gene, clone size, D gene, CDR3 DNA, CDR3 protein. The D gene is left open where the match is weak. Part of the rows lack a size; the others show once, few, many or a class for expanded clones.

j_gene: TRBJ1-5; v_gene: TRBV7-2; abundance: few; d_gene: -; CDR3nt: TGTGCCAGCAGCTTAGCGCTGGGAGGGGTGGGCAATCAGCCCCAGCATTTT; CDR3aa: CASSLALGGVGNQPQHF
j_gene: TRBJ1-1; v_gene: TRBV7-2; abundance: -; d_gene: -; CDR3nt: TGTGCCAGCAGCTTAGGAATAGGGGAAGGGCCTGAAGCTTTCTTT; CDR3aa: CASSLGIGEGPEAFF
j_gene: TRBJ2-2; v_gene: TRBV7-9; abundance: -; d_gene: TRBD1; CDR3nt: TGTGCCAGCAGCTCTCCCCCCGACAGGGCGAACACCGGGGAGCTGTTTTTT; CDR3aa: CASSSPPDRANTGELFF
j_gene: TRBJ2-5; v_gene: TRBV6-6; abundance: few; d_gene: -; CDR3nt: TGTGCCAGCAGAGGGGGTGGTGGGACCCAGTACTTC; CDR3aa: CASRGGGGTQYF
j_gene: TRBJ2-5; v_gene: TRBV2; abundance: -; d_gene: -; CDR3nt: TGTGCCAGCAGTGAAGGGGACCGGTACCAAGAGACCCAGTACTTC; CDR3aa: CASSEGDRYQETQYF
j_gene: TRBJ2-7; v_gene: TRBV5-1; abundance: -; d_gene: -; CDR3nt: TGCGCCAGCAGCGTCCGGGACTACGAGCAGTACTTC; CDR3aa: CASSVRDYEQYF
j_gene: TRBJ2-7; v_gene: TRBV12-3/TRBV12-4; abundance: -; d_gene: -; CDR3nt: TGTGCCAGCAGTTCTGGGCAGCTTGTTGCCTACGAGCAGTACTTC; CDR3aa: CASSSGQLVAYEQYF
j_gene: TRBJ2-7; v_gene: TRBV7-3; abundance: -; d_gene: TRBD1; CDR3nt: TGTGCCAGCAGCTTAACTCCGACAGGGGGCGTGGATGAGCAGTACTTC; CDR3aa: CASSLTPTGGVDEQYF
j_gene: TRBJ1-1; v_gene: TRBV6-5; abundance: -; d_gene: -; CDR3nt: TGTGCCAGCACCAATCTCGCAGGGACGAGGAACACTGAAGCTTTCTTT; CDR3aa: CASTNLAGTRNTEAFF
j_gene: TRBJ1-4; v_gene: TRBV7-9; abundance: -; d_gene: -; CDR3nt: TGTGCCAGCAGCCCTAGAGCGGTTACTAATGAAAAACTGTTTTTT; CDR3aa: CASSPRAVTNEKLFF
j_gene: TRBJ2-1; v_gene: TRBV9; abundance: -; d_gene: -; CDR3nt: TGTGCCAGCAGCCGACTTGGGAACTACAATGAGCAGTTCTTC; CDR3aa: CASSRLGNYNEQFF
j_gene: TRBJ1-4; v_gene: TRBV7-2; abundance: few; d_gene: TRBD1; CDR3nt: TGTGCCAGCAGCACATGGGCAGGGGGCGGTGAAAAACTGTTTTTT; CDR3aa: CASSTWAGGGEKLFF
j_gene: TRBJ2-3; v_gene: TRBV2; abundance: -; d_gene: TRBD1; CDR3nt: TGTGCCAGCAGCGGGACAGGGTCTAGCACAGATACGCAGTATTTT; CDR3aa: CASSGTGSSTDTQYF
j_gene: TRBJ2-7; v_gene: TRBV11-2; abundance: -; d_gene: TRBD1; CDR3nt: TGTGCCAGCAGCTCACGGACAGGCGGCTACAATGAGCAGTACTTC; CDR3aa: CASSSRTGGYNEQYF
j_gene: TRBJ1-1; v_gene: TRBV25-1; abundance: -; d_gene: -; CDR3nt: TGTGCCGGCAGTGAATTTGGAGGCATGAACACTGAAGCTTTCTTT; CDR3aa: CAGSEFGGMNTEAFF
j_gene: TRBJ1-5; v_gene: TRBV6-5; abundance: many; d_gene: -; CDR3nt: TGTGCCAGCAGGTACGACCTGAATAGCAATCAGCCCCAGCATTTT; CDR3aa: CASRYDLNSNQPQHF
j_gene: TRBJ2-7; v_gene: TRBV7-9; abundance: few; d_gene: -; CDR3nt: TGTGCCAGCAGCTTAGATCGCAGCGCGGAACCCTCCTACGAGCAGTACTTC; CDR3aa: CASSLDRSAEPSYEQYF
j_gene: TRBJ2-1; v_gene: TRBV7-2; abundance: -; d_gene: -; CDR3nt: TGTGCCAGCAGCTTACTGGGACTTAACTACAATGAGCAGTTCTTC; CDR3aa: CASSLLGLNYNEQFF
j_gene: TRBJ1-1; v_gene: TRBV9; abundance: -; d_gene: -; CDR3nt: TGTGCCAGCGGCGCGGGGGTGGGCGGGAACACTGAAGCTTTCTTT; CDR3aa: CASGAGVGGNTEAFF
j_gene: TRBJ2-7; v_gene: TRBV27; abundance: -; d_gene: -; CDR3nt: TGTGCCAGCAGTTTCGAGGGTCAAAGCTACGAGCAGTACTTC; CDR3aa: CASSFEGQSYEQYF
j_gene: TRBJ2-5; v_gene: TRBV5-1; abundance: -; d_gene: -; CDR3nt: TGCGCCAGCAGCTTGAGCGGGACAGGCGAGACCCAGTACTTC; CDR3aa: CASSLSGTGETQYF
j_gene: TRBJ2-1; v_gene: TRBV4-3; abundance: -; d_gene: -; CDR3nt: TGCGCCAGCAGCCAAGATAGAGTCCAGCTCGCCTGCAATGAGCAGTTCTTC; CDR3aa: CASSQDRVQLACNEQFF
j_gene: TRBJ1-6; v_gene: TRBV5-1; abundance: -; d_gene: -; CDR3nt: TGCGCCAGCAGCTTGAATACAGGAAGCCGTAATTTACCCCTCCACTTT; CDR3aa: CASSLNTGSRNLPLHF
j_gene: TRBJ2-3; v_gene: TRBV6-2/TRBV6-3; abundance: few; d_gene: TRBD2; CDR3nt: TGTGCCAGCACTAGCGGGGGGGCTAGCACAGATACGCAGTATTTT; CDR3aa: CASTSGGASTDTQYF
j_gene: TRBJ2-4; v_gene: TRBV11-2; abundance: -; d_gene: -; CDR3nt: TGTGCCAGCAGCTCATCAGGCAATCCCGAGGCCAAAAACATTCAGTACTTC; CDR3aa: CASSSSGNPEAKNIQYF
j_gene: TRBJ2-7; v_gene: TRBV7-9; abundance: few; d_gene: -; CDR3nt: TGTGCCAGCAGCTCTAGCCCCTTTGTGGTCCGGAGCTACGAGCAGTACTTC; CDR3aa: CASSSSPFVVRSYEQYF